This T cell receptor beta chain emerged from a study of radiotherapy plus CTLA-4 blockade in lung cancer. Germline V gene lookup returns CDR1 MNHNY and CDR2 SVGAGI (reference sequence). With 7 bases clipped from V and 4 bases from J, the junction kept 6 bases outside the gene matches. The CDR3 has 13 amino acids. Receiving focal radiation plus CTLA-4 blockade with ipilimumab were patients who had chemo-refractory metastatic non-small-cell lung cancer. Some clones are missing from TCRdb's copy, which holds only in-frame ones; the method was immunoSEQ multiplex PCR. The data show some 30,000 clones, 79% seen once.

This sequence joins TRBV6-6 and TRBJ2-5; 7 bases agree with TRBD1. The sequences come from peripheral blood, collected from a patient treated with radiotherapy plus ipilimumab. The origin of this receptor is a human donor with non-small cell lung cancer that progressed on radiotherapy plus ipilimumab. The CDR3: CASKPGQLETQYF. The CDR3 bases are TGTGCCAGCAAGCCGGGACAGTTAGAGACCCAGTACTTC.